This T cell receptor beta chain was profiled in a study of T cell responses to AZD1222 COVID-19 vaccine. This table comes from immunoSEQ multiplex PCR, and its TCRdb copy is limited to in-frame clones, with some not included. The sample contains 130,000 or so clones, roughly 93% of which appear only once. The CDR3 has 12 residues. V was clipped by 3 bases and J by 5 bases, with 7 bases between them. The specimen was peripheral blood, collected on day 0 of AZD1222 vaccination. This chain joins TRBV12-3 or TRBV12-4 and TRBJ1-1; D call uncertain. This clonotype was obtained from an adult in good health. CDR3 sequence: CASSFGGTEAFF. DNA for the CDR3: TGTGCCAGCAGTTTTGGCGGAACTGAAGCTTTCTTT.